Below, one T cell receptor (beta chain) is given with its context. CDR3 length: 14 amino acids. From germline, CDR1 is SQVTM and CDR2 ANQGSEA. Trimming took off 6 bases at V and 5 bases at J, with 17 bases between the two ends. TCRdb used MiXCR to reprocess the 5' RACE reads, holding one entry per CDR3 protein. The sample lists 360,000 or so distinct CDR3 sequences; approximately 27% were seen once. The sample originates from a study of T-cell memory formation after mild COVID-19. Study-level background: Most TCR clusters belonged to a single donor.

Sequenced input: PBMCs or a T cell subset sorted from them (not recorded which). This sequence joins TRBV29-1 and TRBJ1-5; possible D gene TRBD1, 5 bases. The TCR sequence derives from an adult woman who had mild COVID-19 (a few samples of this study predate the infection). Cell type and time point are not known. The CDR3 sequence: CSVAAGTAYQPQHF. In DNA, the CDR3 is TGCAGCGTAGCAGCCGGGACTGCGTATCAGCCCCAGCATTTT. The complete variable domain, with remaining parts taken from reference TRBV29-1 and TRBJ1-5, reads SAVISQKPSRDICQRGTSLTIQCQVDSQVTMMFWYRQQPGQSLTLIATANQGSEATYESGFVIDKFPISRPNLTFSTLTVSNMSPEDSSIYLCSVAAGTAYQPQHFGDGTRLSIL.